This T cell receptor beta chain was recorded in a study of beta chain features in type 1 diabetes. Since all of the isolated RNA was reverse transcribed, expressed TCRB transcripts were what got sequenced. Data came from immunoSEQ multiplex PCR; TCRdb stores just in-frame clones and leaves some out. The repertoire holds 150,000 to 200,000 clones, with approximately 8.7% as singletons. This clone was counted between two and nine times. The antigen is undetermined. In germline, CDR1 is MDHEN, CDR2 SYDVKM. This CDR3 comprises 14 residues. With 5 bases clipped from V and 5 bases from J, the junction kept 6 bases outside the gene matches. Study findings and constraints: In all four CD4+ subsets, TCRB CDR3 length was significantly, moderately reduced in type 1 diabetes. Equally in patients and controls, PCR might preferentially amplify shorter templates.

This TCR was recovered from a woman in her twenties or thirties with type 1 diabetes. This chain links TRBV28 with TRBJ2-5; TRBD1 agrees at 9 bases. Sequenced material: central memory CD4+ T cells from blood. CDR3 loop: CASSMGQGWETQYF. CDR3 coding DNA: TGTGCCAGCAGTATGGGACAGGGATGGGAGACCCAGTACTTC. Supplemented by reference TRBV28 and TRBJ2-5, the full variable domain reads DVKVTQSSRYLVKRTGEKVFLECVQDMDHENMFWYRQDPGLGLRLIYFSYDVKMKEKGDIPEGYSVSREKKERFSLILESASTNQTSMYLCASSMGQGWETQYFGPGTRLLVL.